This note documents a single T cell receptor beta chain sequence. The sample is drawn from a study of control samples from healthy donors and cancer patients. Clones were read by immunoSEQ multiplex PCR, and TCRdb kept only the in-frame ones, dropping some. The sample consists of 55,000 to 65,000 clones, around 87% of them appearing once. The CDR3 spans 14 residues. Germline V gives CDR1 MNHEY, CDR2 SVGAGI. V was pared by 7 bases and J by 10 bases, with 12 bases of the junction left unmatched. The sample comprised PBMCs. The sequence derives from a woman in her sixties with lung cancer. The chain recombines TRBV6-5 with TRBJ2-1; TRBD2 matches at 8 bases. CDR3 amino acids: CASMGMIAGREQFF. The CDR3 DNA follows: TGTGCCAGCATGGGCATGATAGCGGGACGGGAGCAGTTCTTC.